This is a list of T cell receptor beta chains from one sample in a study of CD4 and CD8 cells across lung adenocarcinoma regions. Each CDR3 protein gets one entry after TCRdb re-called the PCR reads with MiXCR. The sample shows 22,000 or so distinct CDR3 sequences, about 50% of them seen only once. Sequencing was carried out using CD8+ T cells from the center of a lung tumor. The receptors come from a female donor with lung adenocarcinoma. The CD4 and CD8 labels of this study may be unreliable. Both conserved end residues are trimmed from each CDR3. Fields, in order: J gene, V gene, CDR3 protein.

J: TRBJ2-2
V: TRBV6-1
CDR3: ASSPKWTGELF

J: NA
V: TRBV4-1
CDR3: ASSHDPSGSKETQY

J: TRBJ2-5
V: TRBV27
CDR3: ASSRTSGRVGETQY

J: TRBJ2-5
V: TRBV6-1
CDR3: ASSEYLTLGGTQY

J: TRBJ1-5
V: TRBV7-2
CDR3: ASSLAMNQPQH

J: TRBJ2-5
V: TRBV3-1
CDR3: ASSPPRQLPTFN

J: NA
V: TRBV6-5
CDR3: ASSYSQLVETNAQF

J: TRBJ1-1
V: TRBV6-1
CDR3: ASSPQGRIGTEAF

J: TRBJ2-5
V: TRBV7-8
CDR3: ASSSRTSGRVLRETQY

J: NA
V: TRBV10-1
CDR3: ASSEGGGIYEQY

J: TRBJ2-3
V: TRBV10-2
CDR3: ASSEHGLAGGDTQY

J: TRBJ2-3
V: TRBV11-1
CDR3: ASSLISGSTDTQY

J: TRBJ2-1
V: TRBV6-1
CDR3: ASSRTSGDYNEQF

J: NA
V: TRBV4-1
CDR3: ASSLLSLDSNEQY

J: TRBJ2-1
V: TRBV10-1
CDR3: ASSRGGGNEQF

J: TRBJ2-1
V: TRBV4-1
CDR3: ASSQDLVGSASYNEQF

J: TRBJ1-1
V: TRBV6-1
CDR3: ASSEGTVTEAF

J: TRBJ2-4
V: TRBV27
CDR3: ASSSGWALGTGPSTDIQY

J: TRBJ1-5
V: TRBV12-5
CDR3: ASGWTGPSNQPQH

J: TRBJ2-3
V: TRBV12-3/TRBV12-4
CDR3: ASSSGTDTQY

J: TRBJ2-1
V: TRBV27
CDR3: ASSSLAGTNEQF

J: TRBJ2-4
V: TRBV10-3
CDR3: AAGGGSGAQDIQY

J: TRBJ2-1
V: TRBV20-1
CDR3: SAGPTFNEQF

J: TRBJ1-1
V: TRBV6-1
CDR3: ASSEFGVLNTEAT

J: NA
V: TRBV7-2
CDR3: ASSFGTSLGTQY

J: TRBJ2-1
V: TRBV4-1
CDR3: ASSPWAGQGAYNEQF

J: TRBJ2-5
V: TRBV5-6
CDR3: AGSSDEDTQY

J: TRBJ2-1
V: TRBV15
CDR3: ATSEGLVDEQF

J: TRBJ2-3
V: TRBV20-1
CDR3: SAIHVVAGDTQY

J: NA
V: TRBV6-1
CDR3: ASSELRTGLARYEQY

J: TRBJ2-1
V: TRBV9
CDR3: ASSGERDPDEQF

J: TRBJ2-3
V: TRBV10-3
CDR3: GTGYEGRDTETQY

J: TRBJ2-5
V: TRBV27
CDR3: AGGHQETQY

J: TRBJ1-2
V: TRBV6-2/TRBV6-3
CDR3: ASRYDRGLWYGYT

J: NA
V: TRBV27
CDR3: ASGGRVEETQY

J: TRBJ2-3
V: TRBV6-2/TRBV6-3
CDR3: ASSYTGTTDTQY

J: TRBJ2-1
V: TRBV6-1
CDR3: ASSALLGHEQF

J: TRBJ2-5
V: TRBV27
CDR3: ASGFGDSDQDTQY

J: NA
V: TRBV27
CDR3: ASSLFARGRTGGSHEQY

J: TRBJ1-6
V: TRBV6-1
CDR3: ASSSWGRQGLNSPLH

J: TRBJ2-4
V: TRBV27
CDR3: ASSLKGHGATDMQY

J: TRBJ2-4
V: TRBV10-2
CDR3: ASSDVKNIQY

J: TRBJ2-3
V: TRBV5-1
CDR3: ASSLRGLAGDTQY

J: TRBJ2-4
V: TRBV10-1
CDR3: ASRGLWDKDTQY

J: TRBJ2-5
V: TRBV6-1
CDR3: GRGFGGSGQEIQY

J: TRBJ2-4
V: TRBV10-3
CDR3: AAGGGGRDKDTQY

J: TRBJ2-1
V: TRBV5-1
CDR3: ASSLDLVAYNEQF

J: TRBJ2-1
V: TRBV6-1
CDR3: ASKTPGLAGAIEQF

J: TRBJ1-2
V: TRBV6-1
CDR3: ASSEERGLGYT

J: TRBJ2-5
V: TRBV27
CDR3: AGSWGGDPETQY

J: TRBJ2-1
V: TRBV6-1
CDR3: ASSESVGSRF

J: TRBJ2-3
V: TRBV12-3/TRBV12-4
CDR3: ASSFVSLALRGHSTDTQY

J: TRBJ2-4
V: TRBV10-3
CDR3: AISEGLGAKNTQY

J: TRBJ2-1
V: TRBV6-1
CDR3: ASSEGGGDYNEQF

J: NA
V: TRBV6-1
CDR3: ASRLSGRRAETQY

J: NA
V: TRBV10-2
CDR3: ASSFQGNEQY

J: TRBJ2-1
V: TRBV5-1
CDR3: ASSLASGGEQF

J: TRBJ1-2
V: TRBV6-1
CDR3: ATSGQYNYGYT

J: TRBJ2-3
V: TRBV6-1
CDR3: ASSEDAGGAKDTQY

J: TRBJ2-4
V: TRBV27
CDR3: ASSLSVGQGLNNEQY